Following are 19 T cell receptor beta chains from one sample sequenced in a study of cytomegalovirus exposure and HLA in healthy donors. The PCR employed 60 Vbeta primers together with 13 Jbeta primers. Repertoires were generated with immunoSEQ multiplex PCR, while TCRdb's copy carries only in-frame clones and drops some. The sample shows about 120,000 clones, 75% to 90% of them seen only once. Sequencing used PBMCs. Receptors were obtained from a female donor in good health and CMV-seropositive.

This sequence joins TRBV9 and TRBJ2-7, with a tentative D call TRBD1 (6 bases). The V gene lost 3 bases and the J gene lost 7 bases, with 17 bases spanning the gap. CDR1 SGDLS and CDR2 YYNGEE come from the germline V gene. This CDR3 is built from 14 residues. Written as DNA, the CDR3 is TGTGCCAGCAGCGCCACCGCCAGGGGCTGGGAGCAGTACTTC. Translated: CASSATARGWEQYF.

The sample holds a few counts of this clone. V gene TRBV9 combines with J gene TRBJ2-1; 7 bases map to TRBD2. Trimming at V came to 3 bases and at J to 10 bases, leaving 7 bases not matched to a gene. Germline V lookup: CDR1 SGDLS, CDR2 YYNGEE. The CDR3 runs 13 residues. In DNA, the CDR3 is TGTGCCAGCAGCGGGGCCGCGGGGGACGAGCAGTTCTTC. Translation gives CASSGAAGDEQFF.

V usage is TRBV6-5 and J usage is TRBJ1-2; D gene uncertain. Trimming shortened V by 7 bases and J by 2 bases, and 8 bases separated the two germline ends. Germline-derived CDR1 and CDR2 are MNHEY and SVGAGI. The CDR3 spans 12 residues. This chain's CDR3 is CASTKKNYGYTF. In DNA, the CDR3 is TGTGCCAGCACCAAAAAAAACTATGGCTACACCTTC.

V is TRBV7-3 and J is TRBJ2-3; tentatively, D is TRBD2 (7 bases). CDR3 length: 16 residues. CDR1 SGHTA and CDR2 FQGTGA come from the germline V gene. V lost 5 bases and J 7 bases, leaving 22 bases between the germline ends. This chain's CDR3 is CASSNNGGGGGYTQYF. In DNA form, the CDR3 reads TGTGCCAGCAGCAATAATGGCGGGGGCGGGGGTTATACGCAGTATTTT. The entire variable domain, with the rest obtained from reference TRBV7-3 and TRBJ2-3, is as follows: GAGVSQTPSNKVTEKGKYVELRCDPISGHTALYWYRQSLGQGPEFLIYFQGTGAADDSGLPNDRFFAVRPEGSVSTLKIQRTERGDSAVYLCASSNNGGGGGYTQYFGPGTRLTVL.

J is TRBJ1-2 and V is TRBV5-6; D might be TRBD1 (5 bases). The CDR3 sequence is 14 residues long. The germline gives CDR1 SGHDT, CDR2 YYEEEE. V was pared by 0 bases and J by 4 bases, with 10 bases between. CDR3: CASSLDRLGYGYTF. CDR3 bases: TGTGCCAGCAGCTTGGACAGGTTGGGCTATGGCTACACCTTC.

The V and J genes are TRBV5-4 and TRBJ2-1; the match to TRBD1 covers 10 bases. Germline CDR1 reads SGHNT; CDR2 reads YYREEE (reference sequence). The CDR3 spans 15 residues. Trimming took 0 bases from V and 10 from J; bases not matched to a gene: 7. CDR3: CASSLDDRGLGEQFF. CDR3 coding DNA: TGTGCCAGCAGCTTGGATGACAGGGGGCTGGGGGAGCAGTTCTTC. The full variable domain, its missing parts supplied by reference TRBV5-4 and TRBJ2-1, is ETGVTQSPTHLIKTRGQQVTLRCSSQSGHNTVSWYQQALGQGPQFIFQYYREEENGRGNFPPRFSGLQFPNYSSELNVNALELDDSALYLCASSLDDRGLGEQFFGPGTRLTVL.

The rearrangement uses TRBV27 and TRBJ1-1; the D is unclear. The CDR3 totals 15 residues. Germline CDR1 and CDR2: MNHEY and SMNVEV (reference sequence). Trimming stripped 0 bases from V and 4 bases from J, with 12 bases between. CDR3 DNA: TGTGCCAGCAGTTTATCGGCCTACCTAGGCACTGAAGCTTTCTTT. Amino acids: CASSLSAYLGTEAFF.

The chain has TRBV9 and TRBJ2-3; TRBD2 agrees at 12 bases. The length of the CDR3 is 17 residues. The germline CDR1 and CDR2 sequences are SGDLS and YYNGEE. The ends lost 0 bases at V and 2 bases at J; junction bases unmatched: 4. Here the CDR3 reads CASSVELAGGHTDTQYF. The DNA of the CDR3 is TGTGCCAGCAGCGTAGAACTAGCGGGGGGCCACACAGATACGCAGTATTTT.

The chain joins TRBV18 to TRBJ1-1, with TRBD1 identical over 8 bases. Germline-derived CDR1 and CDR2 are KGHSH and LQKENI. J lost 1 base, V lost 2 bases, and 3 bases had no gene match. The CDR3 spans 15 residues. The CDR3 nucleotides are TGTGCCAGCTCACCAAGGGACAGGCCGAACACTGAAGCTTTCTTT. Its protein product is CASSPRDRPNTEAFF.

V gene TRBV11-2 combines with J gene TRBJ1-6; maybe TRBD1 (6 bases). The germline gives CDR1 SGHAT, CDR2 FQNNGV. The CDR3 sequence is 13 residues long. V dropped 3 bases and J dropped 9 bases, with 9 bases sitting between them. Here the CDR3 reads CASSLTGGSPLHF. As DNA, the CDR3 is TGTGCCAGCAGCTTGACAGGTGGTTCACCCCTCCACTTT.

The chain has TRBV6-4 and TRBJ2-2; D unclear. The CDR3 spans 13 residues. Looked up from germline, CDR1 is MRHNA and CDR2 is SNTAGT. V was shortened by 0 bases and J by 4 bases, with 3 bases between the two germline ends. CDR3 in DNA: TGTGCCAGCAGTGACTCGCGCACCGGGGAGCTGTTTTTT. Translation gives CASSDSRTGELFF.

V is TRBV27 and J is TRBJ1-1; a possible D gene is TRBD1 (5 bases). The CDR3 has 14 amino acids. V dropped 7 bases and J dropped 4 bases, with 16 bases sitting between them. Germline CDR1 is MNHEY and CDR2 is SMNVEV (reference sequence). The CDR3 spells CASTGISRSTEAFF. For the CDR3, the DNA is TGTGCCAGCACAGGGATCAGTAGGTCCACTGAAGCTTTCTTT.

This clone occurred once. The chain joins TRBV7-2 to TRBJ1-2, with a possible D match to TRBD1 (5 bases). Looked up from germline, CDR1 is SGHTA and CDR2 is FQGNSA. Deletions cut 5 bases from V and 2 bases from J, with 15 bases between. The CDR3 extends over 15 amino acids. The chain's CDR3 is CASSPRQILNYGYTF. The CDR3, as DNA: TGTGCCAGCAGCCCCCGACAGATCCTGAACTATGGCTACACCTTC.

V usage is TRBV18 and J usage is TRBJ2-5; possibly TRBD2 for D (5 bases). The germline V gene encodes CDR1 KGHSH and CDR2 LQKENI. The V end was cut by 3 bases, the J end by 5 bases, with 10 bases between. This CDR3 comprises 13 residues. CDR3: CASSPGRAETQYF. The DNA for the CDR3 is TGTGCCAGCTCACCCGGGCGGGCGGAGACCCAGTACTTC. The whole variable domain, remainder taken from reference TRBV18 and TRBJ2-5, is NAGVMQNPRHLVRRRGQEARLRCSPMKGHSHVYWYRQLPEEGLKFMVYLQKENIIDESGMPKERFSAEFPKEGPSILRIQQVVRGDSAAYFCASSPGRAETQYFGPGTRLLVL.

The chain links TRBV18 to TRBJ2-2; tentative D call: TRBD1 (6 bases). The CDR3 covers 16 residues. Germline V lookup: CDR1 KGHSH, CDR2 LQKENI. Deletions cut 2 bases from V and 4 bases from J, with 14 bases between. Here the CDR3 reads CASSPLSGDITGELFF. DNA for the CDR3: TGTGCCAGCTCACCATTATCAGGGGATATCACCGGGGAGCTGTTTTTT.

J is TRBJ2-5 and V is TRBV9; TRBD2 matches at 13 bases. Germline V gene sequence: CDR1 SGDLS, CDR2 YYNGEE. The CDR3 sequence is 17 residues long. The V gene end was trimmed by 5 bases and the J gene end by 5 bases; junction bases not matched to a gene: 12. The CDR3 DNA reads as TGTGCCAGCAGTCACCCATCAACTAGCGGGGGGGCTGAGACCCAGTACTTC. Amino acids: CASSHPSTSGGAETQYF. The whole variable domain, remainder taken from reference TRBV9 and TRBJ2-5, is DSGVTQTPKHLITATGQRVTLRCSPRSGDLSVYWYQQSLDQGLQFLIQYYNGEERAKGNILERFSAQQFPDLHSELNLSSLELGDSALYFCASSHPSTSGGAETQYFGPGTRLLVL.

The genes are TRBV6-1 and TRBJ2-2, with TRBD1 matching over 8 bases. The CDR3 length is 15 residues. Germline V gene sequence: CDR1 MNHNS, CDR2 SASEGT. V shed 6 bases and J 3 bases; nucleotides not matched to a gene: 6. The CDR3 here is CASSPWTGYTGELFF. The CDR3 DNA is TGTGCCAGCAGCCCCTGGACAGGGTACACCGGGGAGCTGTTTTTT.

This chain joins TRBV6-5 and TRBJ2-3; the D is unclear. V dropped 5 bases and J dropped 4 bases, with 16 bases sitting between them. The CDR3 runs 15 residues. Germline CDR1 and CDR2: MNHEY and SVGAGI. DNA for the CDR3: TGTGCCAGCAGTCCGTGGCCCCCATTTGCAGATACGCAGTATTTT. Protein sequence: CASSPWPPFADTQYF.

This clone came up a few times. V usage is TRBV19 and J usage is TRBJ2-5; a weak D match, TRBD2 (6 bases). The V end lost 3 bases, the J end lost 5 bases, and 7 bases lay between the germline ends. Germline V gene data show CDR1 as LNHDA and CDR2 as SQIVND (reference sequence). The CDR3 sequence is 12 residues long. In nucleotides, the CDR3 is TGTGCCAGTAGTATTGCGGGGGAGACCCAGTACTTC. The encoded protein is CASSIAGETQYF.